This T cell receptor beta chain stems from a study of blood T cell repertoires in COVID-19 (TCRdb year 2020). Broadly, across the study: Samples from collaborators originated in the United States, Italy and Spain and spanned both the acute and convalescent phases of COVID-19. Nearly every sample came with metadata listing a de-identified subject ID, COVID-19 status, age in years and sex. HLA class I and class II types, where available, came from metadata supplied by the sample provider rather than from assay-based typing. The samples were drawn from two sources: the first 160 participants of the ongoing ImmuneRACE study, and about 1,300 subjects contributed by 6 global collaborators. Deeply sampled blood TCRbeta repertoires from subjects exposed to, actively infected with, or recovered from COVID-19 were included in the dataset. A freely available public database, intended as a resource for researchers studying the immune response to SARS-CoV-2, is where the repertoires were released. The prospective study material was composed of cDNA or gDNA derived from T cells, B-cell-depleted T cells, or PBMCs.

Counted from cysteine to phenylalanine, this CDR3 has 16 amino acids. The retained sequence is limited to the CDR3, 48 bases, with the frame set at the first base. CDR1 and CDR2 are drawn from the germline V gene: SGHRS, YFSETQ. Trimming removed 0 bases from V and 1 base from J, leaving 13 bases between the germline ends. With respect to this clone: The antigen this receptor binds is unknown. Base qualities are missing; no much larger clone stands one base away.

Each collaborating institution followed its own protocols to collect whole blood in K2EDTA tubes. Collaborator samples were shipped for TCRbeta analysis as frozen whole blood, isolated PBMCs, or DNA extracted from either sample type. The immunoSEQ Assay, a bias-controlled multiplex PCR, was used to amplify TCRbeta CDR3 regions from genomic DNA. The original methods were these. The number of nucleated cells in each sample was estimated by amplification of reference gene primers within the assay. To quantify the absolute abundance of each unique TCRbeta CDR3 rearrangement, sequence reads were collapsed and filtered. For each sample, productive Simpson clonality was calculated as the square root of Simpson's diversity index over productive rearrangements. In its TCRdb copy, this immuneACCESS table keeps in-frame sequences only and misses some clones. Where compared with another copy, unresolved V genes explain less than half of these, and the others have no known cause. The V and J calls and clone size were taken over from that table, and D and trimming were inferred from the DNA. The sample table lists 200,000 to 250,000 clones, around four fifths of them with a count of one. The ten largest account for 6.5% to 9% of the sample.

The full study reports these points: Clinical and demographic metadata were provided uncurated, with the amount varying by source and participant.

This TCR was recovered from a woman between 50 and 59 years old with active or convalescent COVID-19. The chain is assembled from TRBV5-1 and TRBJ1-1; matching of 5 bases hints at TRBD1 as the D gene. The material sequenced was peripheral blood. The nucleotides read TGCGCCAGCAGCTTGGCGACAGTCCCGGGGAACACTGAAGCTTTCTTT. The resulting protein is CASSLATVPGNTEAFF.